This T cell receptor beta chain was observed in a study of blood T cells in healthy people across ages. Whole-study findings and limits: Higher diversity, along with more naive CD4+ cells, distinguished long-lived donors from aged donors.

CDR1 LGHNA and CDR2 YSLEER come from the germline V gene. The ends were cut back, 1 base at V and 1 base at J, with 7 bases in the middle. The CDR3 runs to 14 residues. In the case of this clonotype: What it binds is not known.

A second PCR of 7 to 11 cycles used a sample-barcoded 5' primer and a J-beta primer mix. TCRdb recomputed calls from the 5' RACE reads with MiXCR, one row per CDR3 protein. The sample lists about 1.8 million distinct CDR3 sequences, around 48% seen once, with 2% to 2.5% in the top ten. The origin of this receptor is a woman aged 35 to 49 in good health. The chain couples TRBV4-3 to TRBJ1-1; unclear D gene. The source material was blood. CDR3 nucleotides: TGCGCCAGCAGCCAAGCTCTGGGGAACACTGAAGCTTTCTTT. Translated: CASSQALGNTEAFF.